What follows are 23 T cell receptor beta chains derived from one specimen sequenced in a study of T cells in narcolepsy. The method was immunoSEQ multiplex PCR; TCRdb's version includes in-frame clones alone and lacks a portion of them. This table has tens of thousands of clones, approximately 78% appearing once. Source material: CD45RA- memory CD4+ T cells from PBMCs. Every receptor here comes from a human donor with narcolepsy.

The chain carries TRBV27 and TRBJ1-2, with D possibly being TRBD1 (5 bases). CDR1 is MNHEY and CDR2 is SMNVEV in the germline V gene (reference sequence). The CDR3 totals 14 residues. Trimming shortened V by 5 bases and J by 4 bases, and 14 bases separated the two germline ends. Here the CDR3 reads CASSPGTLVYGYTF. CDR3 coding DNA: TGTGCCAGCAGTCCGGGGACTCTTGTCTATGGCTACACCTTC.

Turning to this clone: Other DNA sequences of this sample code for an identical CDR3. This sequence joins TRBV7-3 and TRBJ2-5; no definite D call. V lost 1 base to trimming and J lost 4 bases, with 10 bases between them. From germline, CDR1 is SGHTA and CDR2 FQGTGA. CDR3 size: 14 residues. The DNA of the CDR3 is TGTGCCAGCAGCTTAAATGGAGCCAGAGAGACCCAGTACTTC. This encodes CASSLNGARETQYF.

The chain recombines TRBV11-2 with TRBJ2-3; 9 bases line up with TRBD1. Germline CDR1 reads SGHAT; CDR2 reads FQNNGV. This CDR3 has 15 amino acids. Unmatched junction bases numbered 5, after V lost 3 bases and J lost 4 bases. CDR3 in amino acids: CASSFNRGQSDTQYF. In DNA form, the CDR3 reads TGTGCCAGCAGCTTTAACAGGGGGCAGTCAGATACGCAGTATTTT. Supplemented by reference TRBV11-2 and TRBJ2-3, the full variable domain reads EAGVAQSPRYKIIEKRQSVAFWCNPISGHATLYWYQQILGQGPKLLIQFQNNGVVDDSQLPKDRFSAERLKGVDSTLKIQPAKLEDSAVYLCASSFNRGQSDTQYFGPGTRLTVL.

The CDR3 sequence: CASSPLPGQCSSYNEQFF. As DNA, the CDR3 is TGTGCCAGCAGCCCACTCCCGGGACAGTGTAGCTCCTACAATGAGCAGTTCTTC. The genes are TRBV11-2 and TRBJ2-1, with 7 bases identical to TRBD1. The CDR3 extends over 18 amino acids. CDR1 and CDR2 from the germline V gene are SGHAT and FQNNGV. The ends lost 5 bases at V and 0 bases at J; junction bases unmatched: 13.

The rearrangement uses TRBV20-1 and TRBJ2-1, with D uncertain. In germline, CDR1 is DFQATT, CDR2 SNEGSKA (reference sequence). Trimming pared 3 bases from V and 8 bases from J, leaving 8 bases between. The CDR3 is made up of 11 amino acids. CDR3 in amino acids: CSARPAYEQFF. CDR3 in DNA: TGCAGTGCTAGGCCCGCTTATGAGCAGTTCTTC.

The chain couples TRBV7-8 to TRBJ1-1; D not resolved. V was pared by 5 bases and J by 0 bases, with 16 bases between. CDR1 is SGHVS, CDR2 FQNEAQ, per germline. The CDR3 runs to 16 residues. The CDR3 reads CASSLIPRVVNTEAFF. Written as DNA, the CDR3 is TGTGCCAGCAGCCTGATCCCCCGCGTGGTGAACACTGAAGCTTTCTTT.

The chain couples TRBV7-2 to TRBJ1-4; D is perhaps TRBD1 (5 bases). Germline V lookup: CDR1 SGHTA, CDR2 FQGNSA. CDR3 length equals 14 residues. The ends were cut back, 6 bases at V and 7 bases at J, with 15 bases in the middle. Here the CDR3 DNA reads TGTGCCAGCAGGATGGGGGGATGGGGTGAAAAACTGTTTTTT. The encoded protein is CASRMGGWGEKLFF. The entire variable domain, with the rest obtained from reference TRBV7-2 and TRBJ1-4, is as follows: GAGVSQSPSNKVTEKGKDVELRCDPISGHTALYWYRQSLGQGLEFLIYFQGNSAPDKSGLPSDRFSAERTGGSVSTLTIQRTQQEDSAVYLCASRMGGWGEKLFFGSGTQLSVL.

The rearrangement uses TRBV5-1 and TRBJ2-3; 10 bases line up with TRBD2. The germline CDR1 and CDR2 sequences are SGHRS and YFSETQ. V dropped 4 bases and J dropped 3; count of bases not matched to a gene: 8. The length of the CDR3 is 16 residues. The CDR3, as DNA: TGCGCCAGCAGCAGCAAACTAGCGGGGTGGACAGATACGCAGTATTTT. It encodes CASSSKLAGWTDTQYF.

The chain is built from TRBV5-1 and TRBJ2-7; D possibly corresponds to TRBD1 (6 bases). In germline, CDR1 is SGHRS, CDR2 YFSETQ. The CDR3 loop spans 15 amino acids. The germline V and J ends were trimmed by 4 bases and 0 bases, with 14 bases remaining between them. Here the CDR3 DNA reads TGCGCCAGCAGCGTCGACAGGCTCATCTCCTACGAGCAGTACTTC. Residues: CASSVDRLISYEQYF.

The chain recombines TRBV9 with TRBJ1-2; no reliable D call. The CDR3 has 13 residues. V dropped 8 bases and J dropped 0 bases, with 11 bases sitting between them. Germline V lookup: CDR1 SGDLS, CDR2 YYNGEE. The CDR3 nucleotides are TGTGCCAGTTCGACAAACCCTAACTATGGCTACACCTTC. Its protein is CASSTNPNYGYTF.

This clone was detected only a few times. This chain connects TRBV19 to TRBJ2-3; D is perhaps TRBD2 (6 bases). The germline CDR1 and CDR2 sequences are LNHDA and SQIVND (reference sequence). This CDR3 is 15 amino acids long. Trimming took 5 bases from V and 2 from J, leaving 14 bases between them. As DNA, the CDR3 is TGTGCCAGTAGTCTCAGCCCGGGACTCACAGATACGCAGTATTTT. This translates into CASSLSPGLTDTQYF.

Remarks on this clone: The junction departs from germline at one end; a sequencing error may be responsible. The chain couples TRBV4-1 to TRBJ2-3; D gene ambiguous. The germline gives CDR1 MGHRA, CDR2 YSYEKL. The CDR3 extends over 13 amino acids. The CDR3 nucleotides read TGTGCCAGCAGCTCCCCCTCGGGAGATACGCAGTATTTT. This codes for CASSSPSGDTQYF.

The CDR3 loop reads CASSVVRGGEQFF. The CDR3 nucleotides are TGTGCCAGCAGCGTCGTCCGGGGGGGTGAGCAGTTCTTC. V gene TRBV9 combines with J gene TRBJ2-1; 8 bases map to TRBD2. Germline V gene lookup returns CDR1 SGDLS and CDR2 YYNGEE. The J segment lost 9 bases and the V segment lost 2 bases, leaving 4 bases of the junction unmatched. CDR3 size: 13 residues.

CDR3 nucleotide sequence: TGTGCCAGCAGCTCCGACACGCGGGAGCTGTTTTTT. It is translated as CASSSDTRELFF. This chain uses TRBV7-2 with TRBJ2-2, with D hard to call. This CDR3 is built from 12 residues. Germline CDR1 is SGHTA and CDR2 is FQGNSA. The ends were cut back, 4 bases at V and 9 bases at J, with 9 bases in the middle.

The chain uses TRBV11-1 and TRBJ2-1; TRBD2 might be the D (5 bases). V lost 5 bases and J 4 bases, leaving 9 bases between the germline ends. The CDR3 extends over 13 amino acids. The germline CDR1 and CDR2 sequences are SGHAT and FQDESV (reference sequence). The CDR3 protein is CASSAERYNEQFF. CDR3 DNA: TGTGCCAGCAGCGCAGAGCGGTACAATGAGCAGTTCTTC.

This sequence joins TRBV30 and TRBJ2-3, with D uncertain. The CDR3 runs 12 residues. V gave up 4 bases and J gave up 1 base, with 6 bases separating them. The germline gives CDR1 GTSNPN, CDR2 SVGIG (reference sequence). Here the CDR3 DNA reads TGTGCCTGGACCAGGCGCACAGATACGCAGTATTTT. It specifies CAWTRRTDTQYF.

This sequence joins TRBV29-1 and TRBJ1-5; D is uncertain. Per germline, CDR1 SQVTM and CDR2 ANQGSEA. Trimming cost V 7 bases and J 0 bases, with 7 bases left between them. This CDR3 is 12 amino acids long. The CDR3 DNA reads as TGCAGCGCCTCATATAGCAATCAGCCCCAGCATTTT. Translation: CSASYSNQPQHF.

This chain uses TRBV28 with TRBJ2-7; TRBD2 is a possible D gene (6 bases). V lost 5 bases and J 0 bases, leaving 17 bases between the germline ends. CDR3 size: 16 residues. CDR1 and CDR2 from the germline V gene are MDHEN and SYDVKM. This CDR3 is CASSGGGPPSSYEQYF. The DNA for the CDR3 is TGTGCCAGCAGTGGAGGAGGGCCACCGAGCTCCTACGAGCAGTACTTC.

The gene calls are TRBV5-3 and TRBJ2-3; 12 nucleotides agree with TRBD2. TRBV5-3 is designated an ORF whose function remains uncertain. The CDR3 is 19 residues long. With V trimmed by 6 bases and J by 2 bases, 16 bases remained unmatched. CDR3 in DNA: TGTGCCAGAATATACAATCCTGGACTAGCGGGATTACTCACAGATACGCAGTATTTT. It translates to CARIYNPGLAGLLTDTQYF.

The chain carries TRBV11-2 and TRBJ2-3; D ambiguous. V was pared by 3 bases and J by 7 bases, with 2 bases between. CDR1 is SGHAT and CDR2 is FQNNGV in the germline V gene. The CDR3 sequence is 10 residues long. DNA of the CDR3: TGTGCCAGCAGCTTCAATACGCAGTATTTT. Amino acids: CASSFNTQYF.

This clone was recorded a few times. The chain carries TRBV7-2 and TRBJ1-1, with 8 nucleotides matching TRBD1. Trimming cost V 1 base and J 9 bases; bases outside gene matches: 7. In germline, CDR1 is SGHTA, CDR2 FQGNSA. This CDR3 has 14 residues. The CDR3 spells CASSLDATGEKAFF. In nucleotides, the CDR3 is TGTGCCAGCAGCTTAGACGCGACAGGGGAAAAAGCTTTCTTT.

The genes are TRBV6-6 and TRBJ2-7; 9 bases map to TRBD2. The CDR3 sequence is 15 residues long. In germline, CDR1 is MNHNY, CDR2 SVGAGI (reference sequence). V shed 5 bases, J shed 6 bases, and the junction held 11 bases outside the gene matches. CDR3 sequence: CASSTPGLAPLEQYF. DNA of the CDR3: TGTGCCAGCAGTACCCCGGGACTAGCTCCACTCGAGCAGTACTTC.

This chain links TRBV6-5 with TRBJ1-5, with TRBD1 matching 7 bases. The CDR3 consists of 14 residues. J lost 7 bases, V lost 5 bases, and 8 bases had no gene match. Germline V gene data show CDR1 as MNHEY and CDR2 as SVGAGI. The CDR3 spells CASSPTGAGQPQHF. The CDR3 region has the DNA TGTGCCAGCAGTCCTACAGGGGCAGGACAGCCCCAGCATTTT.